The present T cell receptor (beta chain) was sequenced within a study of T cell repertoires in cytomegalovirus infection (dated 2019 in TCRdb). About the investigation overall: Recently identified HLA-C-restricted CMV epitopes, whose presentation resists viral immunomodulation, were targeted by peptide stimulations together with well-studied HLA-B-restricted epitopes. Donor HLA type was relevant to the analysis, because carriage of CMV infection together with the matching HLA type was indicated by public TCR beta signatures. Results the study describes overall, beyond this receptor: Cumulative frequency of public TCR beta family members discriminated carriers of CMV infection plus the relevant HLA type in this cohort and an independent 352-donor cohort. The ex vivo response was dominated by HLA-C-restricted CMV-specific TCR beta clonotypes, which also provided the single most frequent clonotype in two of eight donors.

Comment on this clonotype: Its antigen is not yet known. Per-nucleotide qualities are absent, and no much larger clonotype sits a single base away.

The run used an Illumina HiSeq 1500. TCRdb reprocessing: public reads trimmed at Q25 with fastp, clones called with MiXCR, in-frame beta chains kept. Rows are unified per CDR3 protein, each entry keeping the most common DNA and genes. Present in this sample are about 500,000 distinct CDR3 sequences, 30% to 40% of which were seen just once. Roughly 17% of the sample is taken by the ten largest. The sample's treatment or condition label is to be understood as: in vitro stimulation with specific CMV peptide epitopes to enrich CMV-specific T cells. This material consisted of cultured PBMCs, taken from culture after CMV antigen stimulation. This TCR derives from a human donor in good health (CMV status not recorded). Some clones in this sample may be carry-over from other donors' samples.

The nucleotides read TGTGCCAGTAGTATAGCGGGAGTCTCCTACAATGAGCAGTTCTTC. It specifies CASSIAGVSYNEQFF. The rearrangement combines TRBV19 with TRBJ2-1; a tentative D call is TRBD2 (6 bases match). The CDR3 goes from the cysteine to the phenylalanine over 15 residues. Only CDR3 DNA is held: 45 bases, read in frame from base 1. V is reduced by 1 base and J by 0 bases, leaving a spacing of 7 bases between them. Taken from the germline V gene (reference sequence), the CDR1 and CDR2 loops are LNHDA and SQIVND.